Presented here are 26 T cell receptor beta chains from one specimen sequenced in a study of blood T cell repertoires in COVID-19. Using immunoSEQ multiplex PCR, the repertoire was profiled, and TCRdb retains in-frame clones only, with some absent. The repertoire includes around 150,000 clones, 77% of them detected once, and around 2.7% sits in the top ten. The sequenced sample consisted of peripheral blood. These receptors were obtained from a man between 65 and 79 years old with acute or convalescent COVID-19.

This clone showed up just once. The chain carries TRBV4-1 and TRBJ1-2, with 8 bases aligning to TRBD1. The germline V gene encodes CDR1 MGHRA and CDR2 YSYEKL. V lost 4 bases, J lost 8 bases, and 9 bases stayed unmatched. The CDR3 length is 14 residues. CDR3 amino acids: CASSLTTGDKGYTF. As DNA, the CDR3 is TGCGCCAGCAGCCTCACGACAGGGGATAAGGGCTACACCTTC.

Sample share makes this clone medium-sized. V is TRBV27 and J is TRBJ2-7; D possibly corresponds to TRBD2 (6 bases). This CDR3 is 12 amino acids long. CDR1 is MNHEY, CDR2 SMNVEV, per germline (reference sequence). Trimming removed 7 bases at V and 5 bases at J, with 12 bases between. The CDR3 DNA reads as TGTGCCAGCAACAATGGGGGGAACGAGCAGTACTTC. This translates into CASNNGGNEQYF.

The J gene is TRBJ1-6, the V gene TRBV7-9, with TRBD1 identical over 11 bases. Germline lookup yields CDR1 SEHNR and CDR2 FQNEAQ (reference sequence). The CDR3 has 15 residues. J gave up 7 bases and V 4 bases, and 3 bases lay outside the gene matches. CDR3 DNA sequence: TGTGCCAGCAGCTATGGGGACAGGGGGAATTCACCCCTCCACTTT. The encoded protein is CASSYGDRGNSPLHF.

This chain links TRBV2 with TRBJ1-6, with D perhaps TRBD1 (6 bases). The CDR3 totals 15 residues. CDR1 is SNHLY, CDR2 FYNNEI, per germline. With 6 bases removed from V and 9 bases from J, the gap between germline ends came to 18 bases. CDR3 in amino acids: CASRAEQGIGSPLHF. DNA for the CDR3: TGTGCCAGCAGGGCAGAACAGGGTATAGGTTCACCCCTCCACTTT.

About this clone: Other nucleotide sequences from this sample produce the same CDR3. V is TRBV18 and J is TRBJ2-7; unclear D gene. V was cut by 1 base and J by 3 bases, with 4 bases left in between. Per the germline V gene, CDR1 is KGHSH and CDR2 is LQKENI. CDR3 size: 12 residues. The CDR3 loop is CASSPRSYEQYF. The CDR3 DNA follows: TGTGCCAGCTCACCACGTAGCTACGAGCAGTACTTC.

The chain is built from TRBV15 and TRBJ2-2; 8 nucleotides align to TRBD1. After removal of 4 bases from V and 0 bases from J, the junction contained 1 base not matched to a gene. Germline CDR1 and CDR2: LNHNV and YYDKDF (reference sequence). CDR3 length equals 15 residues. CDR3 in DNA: TGTGCCACCAGCACGGACAGGGCGAACACCGGGGAGCTGTTTTTT. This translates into CATSTDRANTGELFF.

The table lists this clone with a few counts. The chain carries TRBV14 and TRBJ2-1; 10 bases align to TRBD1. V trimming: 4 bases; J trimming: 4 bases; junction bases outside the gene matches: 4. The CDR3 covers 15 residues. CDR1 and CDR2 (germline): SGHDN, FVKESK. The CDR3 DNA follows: TGTGCCAGCAGCCTGACAGGGGGCAATTACAATGAGCAGTTCTTC. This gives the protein CASSLTGGNYNEQFF.

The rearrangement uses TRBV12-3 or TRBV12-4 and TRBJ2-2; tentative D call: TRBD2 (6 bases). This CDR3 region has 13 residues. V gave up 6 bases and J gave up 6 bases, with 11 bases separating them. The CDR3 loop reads CASRAGRPGELFF. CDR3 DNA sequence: TGTGCCAGCAGGGCCGGGAGACCCGGGGAGCTGTTTTTT.

CDR3 DNA: TGTGCCAGCAATCTGGGACAGGGATATGAAAAACTGTTTTTT. Residues: CASNLGQGYEKLFF. The chain links TRBV28 to TRBJ1-4; TRBD1 matches 9 bases. There are 14 residues in the CDR3. Germline-derived CDR1 and CDR2 are MDHEN and SYDVKM. With 7 bases clipped from V and 6 bases from J, the junction kept 6 bases outside the gene matches.

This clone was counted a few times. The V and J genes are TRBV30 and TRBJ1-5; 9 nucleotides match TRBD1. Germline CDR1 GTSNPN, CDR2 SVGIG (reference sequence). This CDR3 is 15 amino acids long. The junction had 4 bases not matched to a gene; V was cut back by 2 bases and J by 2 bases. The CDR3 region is CAWSQGQGGNQPQHF. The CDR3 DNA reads TGTGCCTGGAGTCAGGGACAGGGAGGCAATCAGCCCCAGCATTTT.

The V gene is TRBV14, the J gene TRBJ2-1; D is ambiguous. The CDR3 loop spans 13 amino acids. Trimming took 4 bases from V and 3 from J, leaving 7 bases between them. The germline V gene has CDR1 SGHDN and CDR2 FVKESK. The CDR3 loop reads CASSRQNYNEQFF. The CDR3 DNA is TGTGCCAGCAGCCGCCAGAACTACAATGAGCAGTTCTTC. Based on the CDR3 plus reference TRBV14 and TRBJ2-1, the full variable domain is EAGVTQFPSHSVIEKGQTVTLRCDPISGHDNLYWYRRVMGKEIKFLLHFVKESKQDESGMPNNRFLAERTGGTYSTLKVQPAELEDSGVYFCASSRQNYNEQFFGPGTRLTVL.

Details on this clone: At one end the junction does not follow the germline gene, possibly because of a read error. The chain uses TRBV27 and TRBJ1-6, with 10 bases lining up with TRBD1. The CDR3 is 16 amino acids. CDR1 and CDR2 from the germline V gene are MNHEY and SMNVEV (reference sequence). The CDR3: CASSSPTGGYSSPLHF. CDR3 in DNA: TGTGCCAGCAGTTCCCCGACAGGGGGCTATAGTTCACCCCTCCACTTT.

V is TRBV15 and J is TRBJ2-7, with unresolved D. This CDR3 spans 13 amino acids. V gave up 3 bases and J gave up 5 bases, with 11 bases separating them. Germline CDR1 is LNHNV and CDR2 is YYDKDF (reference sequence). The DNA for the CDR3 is TGTGCCACCAGCAGGATGCCCGAGCACGAGCAGTACTTC. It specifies CATSRMPEHEQYF. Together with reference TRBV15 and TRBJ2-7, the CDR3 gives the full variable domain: DAMVIQNPRYQVTQFGKPVTLSCSQTLNHNVMYWYQQKSSQAPKLLFHYYDKDFNNEADTPDNFQSRRPNTSFCFLDIRSPGLGDTAMYLCATSRMPEHEQYFGPGTRLTVT.

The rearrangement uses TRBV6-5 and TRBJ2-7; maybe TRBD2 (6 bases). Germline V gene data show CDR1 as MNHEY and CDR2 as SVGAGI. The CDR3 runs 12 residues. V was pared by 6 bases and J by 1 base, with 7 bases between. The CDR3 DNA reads TGTGCCAGCAGCCGGGGGTCCTACGAGCAGTACTTC. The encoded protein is CASSRGSYEQYF.

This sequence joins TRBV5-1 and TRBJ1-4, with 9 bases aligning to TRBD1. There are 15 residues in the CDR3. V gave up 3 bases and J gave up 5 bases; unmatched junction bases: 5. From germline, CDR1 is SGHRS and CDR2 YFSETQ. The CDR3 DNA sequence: TGCGCCAGCAGCTACGGGACAGGGCCCAATGAAAAACTGTTTTTT. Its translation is CASSYGTGPNEKLFF.

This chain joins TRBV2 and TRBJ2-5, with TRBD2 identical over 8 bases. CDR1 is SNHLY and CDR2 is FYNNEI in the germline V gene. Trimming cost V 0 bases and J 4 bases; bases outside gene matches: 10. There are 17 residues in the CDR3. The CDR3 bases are TGTGCCAGCAGTGAAGCGCGGTTAGCGGGACTTGGAGAGACCCAGTACTTC. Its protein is CASSEARLAGLGETQYF.

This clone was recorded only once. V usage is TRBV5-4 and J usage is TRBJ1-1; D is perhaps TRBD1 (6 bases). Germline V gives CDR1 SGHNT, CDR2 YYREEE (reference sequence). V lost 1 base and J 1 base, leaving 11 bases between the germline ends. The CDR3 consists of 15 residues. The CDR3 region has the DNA TGTGCCAGCAGCTTGAACCGGGGACAGAACACTGAAGCTTTCTTT. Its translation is CASSLNRGQNTEAFF.

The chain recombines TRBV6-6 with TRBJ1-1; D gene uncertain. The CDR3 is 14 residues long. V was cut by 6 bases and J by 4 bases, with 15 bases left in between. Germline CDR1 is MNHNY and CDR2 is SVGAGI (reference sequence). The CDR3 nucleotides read TGTGCCAGCAGCATCTCTAACCGAGGCACTGAAGCTTTCTTT. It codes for CASSISNRGTEAFF.

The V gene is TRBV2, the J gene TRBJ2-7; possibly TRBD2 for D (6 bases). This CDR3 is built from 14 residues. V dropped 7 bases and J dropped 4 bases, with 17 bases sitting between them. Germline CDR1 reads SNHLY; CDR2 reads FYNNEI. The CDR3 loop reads CASTVGAGQYEQYF. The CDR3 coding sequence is TGTGCCAGCACCGTTGGGGCGGGGCAATACGAGCAGTACTTC.

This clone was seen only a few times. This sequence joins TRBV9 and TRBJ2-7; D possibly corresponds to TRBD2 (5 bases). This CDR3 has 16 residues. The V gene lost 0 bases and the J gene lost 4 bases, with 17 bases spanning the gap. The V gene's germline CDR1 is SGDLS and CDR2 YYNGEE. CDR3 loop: CASSVGLEHTRYEQYF. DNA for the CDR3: TGTGCCAGCAGCGTAGGGCTAGAGCACACTAGGTACGAGCAGTACTTC. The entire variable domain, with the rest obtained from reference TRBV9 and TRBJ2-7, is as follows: DSGVTQTPKHLITATGQRVTLRCSPRSGDLSVYWYQQSLDQGLQFLIQYYNGEERAKGNILERFSAQQFPDLHSELNLSSLELGDSALYFCASSVGLEHTRYEQYFGPGTRLTVT.

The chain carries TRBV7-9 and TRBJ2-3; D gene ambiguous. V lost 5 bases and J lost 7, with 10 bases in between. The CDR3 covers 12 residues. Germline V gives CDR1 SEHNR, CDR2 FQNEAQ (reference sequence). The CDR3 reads CASSQSTHTQYF. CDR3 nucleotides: TGTGCCAGCAGCCAGTCAACCCATACGCAGTATTTT.

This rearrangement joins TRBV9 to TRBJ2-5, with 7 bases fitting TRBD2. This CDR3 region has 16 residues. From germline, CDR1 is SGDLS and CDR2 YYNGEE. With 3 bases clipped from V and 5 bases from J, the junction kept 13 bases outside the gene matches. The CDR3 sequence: CASSATSAGGVETQYF. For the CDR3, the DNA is TGTGCCAGCAGCGCCACTAGCGCAGGAGGGGTTGAGACCCAGTACTTC. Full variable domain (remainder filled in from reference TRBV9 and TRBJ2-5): DSGVTQTPKHLITATGQRVTLRCSPRSGDLSVYWYQQSLDQGLQFLIQYYNGEERAKGNILERFSAQQFPDLHSELNLSSLELGDSALYFCASSATSAGGVETQYFGPGTRLLVL.

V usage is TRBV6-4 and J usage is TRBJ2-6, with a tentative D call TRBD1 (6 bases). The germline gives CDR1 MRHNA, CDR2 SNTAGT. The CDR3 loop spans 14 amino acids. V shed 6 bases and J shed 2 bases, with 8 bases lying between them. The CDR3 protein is CASRKGAGANVLTF. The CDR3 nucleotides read TGTGCCAGCAGGAAGGGGGCTGGGGCCAACGTCCTGACTTTC.

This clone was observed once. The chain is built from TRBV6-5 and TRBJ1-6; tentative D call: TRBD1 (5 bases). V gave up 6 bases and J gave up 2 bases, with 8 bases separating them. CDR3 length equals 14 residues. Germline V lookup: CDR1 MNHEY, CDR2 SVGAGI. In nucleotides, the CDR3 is TGTGCCAGCAGAGGGGAGGCCTATAATTCACCCCTCCACTTT. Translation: CASRGEAYNSPLHF.

The CDR3 loop is CASSLDARGNQPQHF. The DNA for the CDR3 is TGTGCCAGCAGCTTAGATGCCAGGGGGAATCAGCCCCAGCATTTT. The J gene is TRBJ1-5, the V gene TRBV7-8; TRBD1 matches 7 bases. The CDR3 has 15 amino acids. The germline gives CDR1 SGHVS, CDR2 FQNEAQ. The trim removed 1 base at V and 4 bases at J, leaving 4 bases unmatched.

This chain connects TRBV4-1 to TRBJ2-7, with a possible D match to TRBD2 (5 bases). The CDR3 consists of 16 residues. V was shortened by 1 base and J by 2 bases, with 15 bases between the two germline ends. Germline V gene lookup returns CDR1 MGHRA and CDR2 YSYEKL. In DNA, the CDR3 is TGCGCCAGCAGCCAAGGAGGCGGGCAAGGAGCCTACGAGCAGTACTTC. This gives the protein CASSQGGGQGAYEQYF.